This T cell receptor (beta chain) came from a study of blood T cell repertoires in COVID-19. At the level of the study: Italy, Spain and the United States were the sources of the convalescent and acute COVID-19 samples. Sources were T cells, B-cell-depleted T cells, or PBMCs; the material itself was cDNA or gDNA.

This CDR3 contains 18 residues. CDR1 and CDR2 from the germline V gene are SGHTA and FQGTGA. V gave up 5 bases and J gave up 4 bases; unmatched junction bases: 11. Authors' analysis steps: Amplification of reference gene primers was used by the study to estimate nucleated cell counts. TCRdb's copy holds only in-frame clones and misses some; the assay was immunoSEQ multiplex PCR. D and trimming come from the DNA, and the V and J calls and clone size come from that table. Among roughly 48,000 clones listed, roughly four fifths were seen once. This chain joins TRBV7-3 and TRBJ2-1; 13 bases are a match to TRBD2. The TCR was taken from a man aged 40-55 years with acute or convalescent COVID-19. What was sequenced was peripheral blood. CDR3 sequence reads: CASSPHSTSGGIYNEQFF. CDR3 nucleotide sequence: TGTGCCAGCAGCCCCCATTCGACTAGCGGGGGGATATACAATGAGCAGTTCTTC.